This T cell receptor (beta chain) was sequenced in a study of beta chain features in type 1 diabetes (dated by TCRdb to the late 2010s). Describing the broader study: No differences in mean age, gender distribution, total cell number or subset yield were found between patients and healthy donors. A total of roughly 100,000,000 sorted cells were examined across all samples, and the number of cells per subset was strongly correlated with RNA yield. The study compared the TCRB repertoires of sorted circulating CD4+ T cell subsets in recently diagnosed type 1 diabetes patients with those in matched healthy donors. Regulatory and stem cell-like memory subsets were obtained from only 8 patients and about 8 healthy donors, while naive and central memory subsets were obtained from all 30 or so donors. Summary of the overall study and its limitations: Only small numbers of individuals were included in the HLA sub-analyses, which left unresolved whether HLA type had any influence on TCRB rearrangement. Because cDNA rather than genomic DNA was sequenced, highly expressing activated cells could have been over-represented, although no difference in activation and CD3 levels was found between groups. Shorter templates might be favored by PCR, yet because patient and control samples were amplified and corrected together, any such skew would affect both groups equally. Naive, central memory and regulatory TCRB repertoires appeared to be more similar among patients than among healthy donors. At VDJ recombination sites, patients with type 1 diabetes made fewer insertions and deleted more nucleotides, a pattern implying thymic rearrangement abnormalities. Type 1 diabetes patients showed a moderate but significant shortening of TCRB CDR3 length in all four CD4+ subsets.

The High Capacity cDNA Reverse Transcription Kit was used to reverse transcribe all of the isolated RNA, meaning that expressed TCRB transcripts were what got sequenced. Naive, central memory and regulatory T cell samples underwent deep immunoSEQ sequencing, averaging about 3.5 million total reads per sample. After sorted cells were lysed in RLT buffer, RNA was extracted with DNase-treated RNeasy Micro or Mini kits, with the choice depending on cell number. To prevent cross-contamination, every cell subset was processed on its own, while patient and healthy donor samples were processed together. TCRB sequences were amplified from cDNA with the immunoSEQ multiplex PCR, producing 87-bp fragments spanning the CDR3 region. The amplicons were sequenced using the Illumina HiSeq platform. The authors processed their data as follows. Synthetic template baselines were used to correct PCR bias computationally, reads within Hamming distance 2 were collapsed, and singletons that could not be merged were discarded. Reads were aligned to IMGT to assign V, D and J genes, CDR3 length, and insertions or deletions at six rearrangement sites. Clonotype counts were normalized to sorted cell number within each subset before computing true diversity and Gini coefficients with the tcR R package. The overlap coefficient, calculated on TCRB nucleotide sequences, was used to quantify repertoire sharing. Out-of-frame TCRB sequences from naive cells were analyzed to stand in for the pre-selection repertoire. The immuneACCESS repertoire file appears here via TCRdb, limited to in-frame rearrangements. These files lack a portion of the clones; in checked studies, under half of the deficit traces to unresolved V genes, and the cause of the others is not known. The V and J calls and clone size come from that table; D and trimming were worked out from the DNA. Here the sample has roughly 730,000 clones; around 15% occur a single time. The biggest ten clones account for approximately 0.022% of the sample.

V is reduced by 4 bases and J by 6 bases, leaving a spacing of 18 bases between them. CDR1 and CDR2, looked up from the germline V gene (reference sequence), are SGHNT and YYREEE. The CDR3 covers 15 residues, taking in both the cysteine and the phenylalanine. CDR3 DNA only is kept here, 45 bases in frame from base 1. This clone appeared a few times. Its antigen is not yet known. Nothing much larger sits one base from this clone, and base qualities are not available. Each donor gave one peripheral blood draw, approximately 110 mL on average, collected into heparinised tubes. Using a panel that included CD45RO, CCR7, CD25, CD127, CD95 and CD27, naive, central memory, regulatory and stem cell-like memory CD4+ T cells were sorted on a BD FACSAria II. Every sorted population had a purity above 95%. PBMCs were isolated immediately by Lymphoprep density gradient centrifugation and stained directly without culture. To minimize batch effects, samples were stained and sorted in pairs, one healthy donor with one patient per experiment.

The source is a man aged 18 to 29 with type 1 diabetes. The sample comprised naive CD4+ T cells from blood. The cell subset or site label on this specimen signifies: true naive CD4+ T cells. The chain uses TRBV5-4 and TRBJ2-3; perhaps TRBD2 is the D gene, with 7 bases matching. The bases are TGTGCCAGCAGCCCTGGGGGGGCAACACAGGATACGCAGTATTTT. Translated, this is CASSPGGATQDTQYF. The variable domain in full, with residues beyond the CDR3 obtained from the reference TRBV5-4 and TRBJ2-3 genes, is ETGVTQSPTHLIKTRGQQVTLRCSSQSGHNTVSWYQQALGQGPQFIFQYYREEENGRGNFPPRFSGLQFPNYSSELNVNALELDDSALYLCASSPGGATQDTQYFGPGTRLTVL.